This record looks at one T cell receptor beta chain sequence and its context. Primers for the PCR totalled 60 Vbeta and 13 Jbeta. Measured with immunoSEQ multiplex PCR; TCRdb has only the in-frame clones, and not every one. The table lists approximately 150,000 clones, 70% to 90% of them singletons. This sample was taken from a study of cytomegalovirus exposure and HLA in healthy donors. Germline CDR1 KGHSH, CDR2 LQKENI. The CDR3 is 13 amino acids. Trimming left V 6 bases short and J 6 bases short, with 12 bases between. The receptor comes from a young man in good health and CMV-seropositive. This chain connects TRBV18 to TRBJ1-5; maybe TRBD1 (6 bases). The sample was PBMCs. DNA for the CDR3: TGTGCCAGCTCCGTTGGGACAAGTCAGCCCCAGCATTTT. Translating it yields CASSVGTSQPQHF.